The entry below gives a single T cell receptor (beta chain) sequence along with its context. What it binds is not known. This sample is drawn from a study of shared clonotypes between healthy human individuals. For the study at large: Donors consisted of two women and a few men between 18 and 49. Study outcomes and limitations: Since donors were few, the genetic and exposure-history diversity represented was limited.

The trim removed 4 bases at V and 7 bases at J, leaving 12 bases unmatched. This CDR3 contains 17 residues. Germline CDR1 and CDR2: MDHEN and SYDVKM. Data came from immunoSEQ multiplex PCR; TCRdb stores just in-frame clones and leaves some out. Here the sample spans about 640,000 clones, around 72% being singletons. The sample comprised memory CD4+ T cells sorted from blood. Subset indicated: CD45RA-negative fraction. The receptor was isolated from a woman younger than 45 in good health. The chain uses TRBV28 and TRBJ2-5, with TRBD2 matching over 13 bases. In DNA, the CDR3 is TGTGCCAGCAGTTCATCCTGGACTAGCGGGAGTAGAGGGACCCAGTACTTC. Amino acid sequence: CASSSSWTSGSRGTQYF.